These 25 T cell receptor beta chains were sequenced from one sample in a study of siplizumab effects on memory and regulatory T cells. Measured with immunoSEQ multiplex PCR; TCRdb has only the in-frame clones, and not every one. Of more than 85,000 clones listed, 90% are singletons. The sample consisted of CD4+ T cells sorted from blood. The receptors derive from a human donor in good health.

V gene TRBV6-6 combines with J gene TRBJ1-6; D remains unclear. There are 14 residues in the CDR3. Germline CDR1 MNHNY, CDR2 SVGAGI (reference sequence). V lost 2 bases and J lost 2, with 4 bases in between. DNA of the CDR3: TGTGCCAGCAGTTACAGTCCCTATAATTCACCCCTCCACTTT. As protein: CASSYSPYNSPLHF.

The chain joins TRBV19 to TRBJ2-5; possible D gene TRBD2, 6 bases. The CDR3 consists of 15 residues. Germline V lookup: CDR1 LNHDA, CDR2 SQIVND (reference sequence). V lost 4 bases and J lost 1, with 13 bases in between. The CDR3 loop is CASSSAGIPQETQYF. The CDR3 DNA sequence: TGTGCCAGTAGTAGTGCGGGGATCCCCCAAGAGACCCAGTACTTC.

This clone turned up a few times. This sequence joins TRBV30 and TRBJ2-5; 7 nucleotides match TRBD2. Germline V gene data show CDR1 as GTSNPN and CDR2 as SVGIG (reference sequence). Losses at the gene ends were 3 bases for V and 7 bases for J; bases not matched to a gene: 5. The length of the CDR3 is 12 residues. In DNA, the CDR3 is TGTGCCTGGAGCGCGGGAGAGGGGACCCAGTACTTC. Amino acids: CAWSAGEGTQYF.

This chain links TRBV15 with TRBJ1-5; D is ambiguous. Germline V lookup: CDR1 LNHNV, CDR2 YYDKDF (reference sequence). The V gene lost 1 base and the J gene lost 5 bases, with 9 bases spanning the gap. There are 14 residues in the CDR3. As DNA, the CDR3 is TGTGCCACCAGCAGAGCGGGCATTGATCAGCCCCAGCATTTT. This gives the protein CATSRAGIDQPQHF.

The chain recombines TRBV2 with TRBJ1-6, with TRBD1 matching over 10 bases. Germline V CDR1 and CDR2: SNHLY, FYNNEI. V was clipped by 4 bases and J by 7 bases; unmatched bases: 7. The CDR3 has 16 amino acids. CDR3 sequence (DNA): TGTGCCAGCAGTGTCACGGGACAGGGGAGGAATTCACCCCTCCACTTT. It codes for CASSVTGQGRNSPLHF.

The V gene is TRBV5-1, the J gene TRBJ1-3; D uncertain. Trimming cost V 0 bases and J 0 bases, with 13 bases left between them. Germline lookup yields CDR1 SGHRS and CDR2 YFSETQ. CDR3 length equals 17 residues. DNA of the CDR3: TGCGCCAGCAGCTTGGGTTCGGGCGGACCCTCTGGAAACACCATATATTTT. Residues: CASSLGSGGPSGNTIYF.

The chain links TRBV7-6 to TRBJ2-3; D not certain. From germline, CDR1 is SGHVS and CDR2 FNYEAQ. The germline V and J ends were trimmed by 4 bases and 6 bases, with 8 bases remaining between them. The CDR3 spans 12 residues. The CDR3 region is CASSSLPDTQYF. CDR3 in DNA: TGTGCCAGCAGCTCCTTGCCGGATACGCAGTATTTT.

The chain is built from TRBV4-1 and TRBJ2-5; 11 positions match TRBD2. CDR1 is MGHRA and CDR2 is YSYEKL in the germline V gene. Losses at the gene ends were 4 bases for V and 5 bases for J; bases not matched to a gene: 6. The length of the CDR3 is 15 residues. CDR3 DNA sequence: TGCGCCAGCAGCCTCGGACTAGCGGGCTGGGAGACCCAGTACTTC. The encoded protein is CASSLGLAGWETQYF.

This chain uses TRBV30 with TRBJ1-2; 8 bases align to TRBD1. The length of the CDR3 is 14 residues. The germline CDR1 and CDR2 sequences are GTSNPN and SVGIG (reference sequence). The ends lost 8 bases at V and 8 bases at J; junction bases unmatched: 16. The CDR3 nucleotides are TGTGCCAGTGAACCGGGACAGGAAGTTTCCGGCTACACCTTC. Its translation: CASEPGQEVSGYTF.

The chain links TRBV19 to TRBJ2-2; D remains ambiguous. Germline V CDR1 and CDR2: LNHDA, SQIVND (reference sequence). The CDR3 covers 13 residues. V was shortened by 5 bases and J by 4 bases, with 8 bases between the two germline ends. CDR3 bases: TGTGCCAGTAGTCCGCGGCGCACCGGGGAGCTGTTTTTT. Translating it yields CASSPRRTGELFF.

The rearrangement joins TRBV29-1 to TRBJ1-2, with D maybe TRBD1 (5 bases). Germline CDR1 reads SQVTM; CDR2 reads ANQGSEA. Trimming shortened V by 5 bases and J by 4 bases, and 11 bases separated the two germline ends. The length of the CDR3 is 12 residues. The CDR3 DNA is TGCAGCGTTTCATGGCAGGGCTATGGCTACACCTTC. It encodes CSVSWQGYGYTF.

This rearrangement joins TRBV28 to TRBJ2-1; 12 bases agree with TRBD2. The CDR3 is 15 residues long. CDR1 and CDR2 from the germline V gene are MDHEN and SYDVKM. V lost 6 bases and J lost 8; bases outside the gene matches: 8. The DNA of the CDR3 is TGTGCCAGCAGCACGACTAGCGGGAGCGTTGATGAGCAGTTCTTC. It specifies CASSTTSGSVDEQFF.

This chain connects TRBV5-1 to TRBJ2-1, with 7 nucleotides matching TRBD1. This CDR3 contains 15 residues. The trim removed 10 bases at V and 6 bases at J, leaving 16 bases unmatched. Looked up from germline, CDR1 is SGHRS and CDR2 is YFSETQ. This chain's CDR3 is CASAGSTHRGNEQFF. The CDR3 DNA sequence: TGCGCCTCCGCGGGTAGCACTCACAGGGGCAATGAGCAGTTCTTC.

This chain joins TRBV20-1 and TRBJ1-1; no reliable D call. This CDR3 spans 11 amino acids. CDR1 is DFQATT, CDR2 SNEGSKA, per germline (reference sequence). V lost 3 bases, J lost 5 bases, and 7 bases lay in between. CDR3 sequence: CSASLRTEAFF. The CDR3 nucleotides read TGCAGTGCTAGTTTGCGAACTGAAGCTTTCTTT.

This chain joins TRBV9 and TRBJ2-3, with D possibly TRBD1 on 6 matching bases. This CDR3 has 15 residues. The V and J ends lost 0 bases and 0 bases respectively, with 8 bases between them. Per germline, CDR1 SGDLS and CDR2 YYNGEE. CDR3 loop: CASSVEGVSTDTQYF. The CDR3, as DNA: TGTGCCAGCAGCGTAGAGGGGGTTAGCACAGATACGCAGTATTTT.

V gene TRBV13 combines with J gene TRBJ2-4, with a tentative D call TRBD1 (6 bases). Trimming took 2 bases from V and 6 from J, leaving 17 bases between them. Germline lookup yields CDR1 PRHDT and CDR2 FYEKMQ (reference sequence). CDR3 length: 16 residues. The CDR3 sequence is CASSLTLQRGGNIQYF. CDR3 DNA sequence: TGTGCCAGCAGCTTAACTCTTCAAAGAGGGGGAAACATTCAGTACTTC.

This chain joins TRBV20-1 and TRBJ2-1, with D perhaps assigned TRBD1 or TRBD2 (5 bases each). Looked up from germline, CDR1 is DFQATT and CDR2 is SNEGSKA (reference sequence). CDR3 length equals 11 residues. The V end lost 6 bases, the J end lost 10 bases, and 13 bases lay between the germline ends. The CDR3 loop is CSARELQEQFF. CDR3 DNA: TGCAGTGCCAGGGAGCTCCAAGAGCAGTTCTTC.

The V call is TRBV6-6, the J call TRBJ2-1; D is unclear. CDR3 size: 12 residues. Trimming pared 4 bases from V and 5 bases from J, leaving 6 bases between. Looked up from germline, CDR1 is MNHNY and CDR2 is SVGAGI (reference sequence). The CDR3 DNA is TGTGCCAGCAGTTTCCGGGACAATGAGCAGTTCTTC. This sequence encodes CASSFRDNEQFF.

The chain is built from TRBV7-6 and TRBJ2-7, with a tentative D call TRBD1 (6 bases). The CDR3 runs to 13 residues. The V end lost 5 bases, the J end lost 4 bases, and 12 bases lay between the germline ends. Germline CDR1 is SGHVS and CDR2 is FNYEAQ. The CDR3 is CASSQGTLYEQYF. The CDR3 nucleotides read TGTGCCAGCAGCCAAGGGACACTTTACGAGCAGTACTTC.

This rearrangement joins TRBV19 to TRBJ1-2, with TRBD1 matching 7 bases. The CDR3 extends over 14 amino acids. From germline, CDR1 is LNHDA and CDR2 SQIVND (reference sequence). V was pared by 7 bases and J by 0 bases, with 5 bases of the junction left unmatched. DNA for the CDR3: TGTGCCAGTAAGGGGGCAGGATCTAACTATGGCTACACCTTC. Translated: CASKGAGSNYGYTF.

V usage is TRBV18 and J usage is TRBJ2-3; tentative D call: TRBD1 (6 bases). This CDR3 spans 15 amino acids. Trimming took 3 bases from V and 3 from J, leaving 13 bases between them. Germline CDR1 KGHSH, CDR2 LQKENI. As DNA, the CDR3 is TGTGCCAGCTCACCCGACGGACAGTCAACAGATACGCAGTATTTT. Its translation: CASSPDGQSTDTQYF.

The V and J genes are TRBV4-2 and TRBJ2-3; 12 bases map to TRBD2. Germline V gene data show CDR1 as LGHNA and CDR2 as YNFKEQ. This CDR3 spans 19 amino acids. V was pared by 0 bases and J by 4 bases, with 11 bases of the junction left unmatched. DNA of the CDR3: TGTGCCAGCAGCCAAGATCGGACTAGCGGGAATGAGGTGGCAGATACGCAGTATTTT. It is translated as CASSQDRTSGNEVADTQYF.

CDR3 in amino acids: CASSLDRGQLLAKNIQYF. The CDR3 coding sequence is TGTGCCAGCAGCCTCGACCGGGGCCAGCTTCTAGCCAAAAACATTCAGTACTTC. The chain recombines TRBV28 with TRBJ2-4; D may be TRBD1 or TRBD2 (5 bases each). V lost 6 bases to trimming and J lost 0 bases, with 21 bases between them. The CDR3 has 18 amino acids. Looked up from germline, CDR1 is MDHEN and CDR2 is SYDVKM.

V is TRBV18 and J is TRBJ1-2; a weak D match, TRBD1 (5 bases). Germline V gene lookup returns CDR1 KGHSH and CDR2 LQKENI. Trimming took off 3 bases at V and 3 bases at J, with 11 bases between the two ends. This CDR3 spans 14 amino acids. This CDR3 is CASSPGRGYYGYTF. CDR3 coding DNA: TGTGCCAGCTCACCTGGGCGGGGGTACTATGGCTACACCTTC.

The chain links TRBV2 to TRBJ2-2, with D possibly being TRBD2 (6 bases). Trimming took off 7 bases at V and 1 base at J, with 10 bases between the two ends. Germline V lookup: CDR1 SNHLY, CDR2 FYNNEI. CDR3 length: 14 amino acids. The CDR3 coding sequence is TGTGCCAGCATGGGACTTAAGAACACCGGGGAGCTGTTTTTT. Protein sequence: CASMGLKNTGELFF.